What follows is one T cell receptor (beta chain) and its context. Germline-derived CDR1 and CDR2 are LGHNT and FRNRAP. The CDR3 totals 13 residues. V was cut by 6 bases and J by 5 bases, with 13 bases left in between. This sample is part of a study of blood T cell repertoires in COVID-19. In the study overall: From the United States, Italy and Spain came samples of acute and convalescent COVID-19.

Clones were sequenced by immunoSEQ multiplex PCR, and TCRdb holds only the in-frame ones, with some missing. This sample yields just over 300,000 clones, of which approximately 84% are seen a single time; over 3.5% belongs to the top ten. The sequenced sample was PBMCs or T cells enriched from blood (not recorded which). The gene calls are TRBV12-5 and TRBJ2-5, with TRBD1 as a possible D gene (6 bases). The sequence was obtained from a young man who had recovered from COVID-19. DNA of the CDR3: TGTGCTAGTGGGATAGGGGGTTCGGAGACCCAGTACTTC. Encoded protein: CASGIGGSETQYF.